The 17 T cell receptor beta chains presented below share a single source sample, sequenced in a study of T-cell memory formation after mild COVID-19. TCRdb passed the 5' RACE reads through MiXCR, listing each CDR3 protein once. Of 450,000 or so distinct CDR3 sequences in the sample, 15% to 20% were seen once. The specimen sequenced was PBMCs or a T cell subset sorted from them (not recorded which). The source of these receptors is an adult woman who had mild COVID-19 (a few samples of this study predate the infection). Cell type and time point are not known.

The chain carries TRBV27 and TRBJ1-1; no definite D call. V was cut by 0 bases and J by 1 base, with 3 bases left in between. This CDR3 has 13 amino acids. CDR1 is MNHEY and CDR2 is SMNVEV in the germline V gene (reference sequence). The CDR3, as DNA: TGTGCCAGCAGTTTATCCAAGAACACTGAAGCTTTCTTT. It codes for CASSLSKNTEAFF.

This clonotype appeared a few times. The chain recombines TRBV7-2 with TRBJ2-5; 8 nucleotides match TRBD1. This CDR3 comprises 13 residues. Germline assignment: CDR1 SGHTA and CDR2 FQGNSA. The junction had 3 bases not matched to a gene; V was cut back by 6 bases and J by 3 bases. The CDR3 bases are TGTGCCAGCAGGGACAGGGTCGAAGAGACCCAGTACTTC. Translated, it gives CASRDRVEETQYF.

The V gene is TRBV19, the J gene TRBJ1-2; 8 nucleotides agree with TRBD1. The CDR3 runs to 14 residues. Germline V CDR1 and CDR2: LNHDA, SQIVND (reference sequence). Trimming cost V 8 bases and J 8 bases; bases outside gene matches: 13. CDR3 bases: TGTGCCAGTTCCGACAGGGGACCTTCGGGGGGCTACACCTTC. Protein sequence: CASSDRGPSGGYTF.

This chain connects TRBV3-1 to TRBJ2-7; 8 bases match TRBD1. The CDR3 has 19 residues. With 1 base clipped from V and 6 bases from J, the junction kept 20 bases outside the gene matches. The V gene's germline CDR1 is LGHDT and CDR2 YNNKEL (reference sequence). Written as DNA, the CDR3 is TGTGCCAGCAGCCAAGGGACAGGGAGGCTCGAAGGTCCTCTACGCGAGCAGTACTTC. Its protein product is CASSQGTGRLEGPLREQYF.

This clonotype showed up many times. This chain connects TRBV5-1 to TRBJ2-2, with D perhaps TRBD1 (6 bases). V lost 4 bases and J lost 5, with 15 bases in between. The CDR3 length is 15 residues. CDR1 SGHRS and CDR2 YFSETQ come from the germline V gene. CDR3 sequence reads: CASSQTGSRTGELFF. Written as DNA, the CDR3 is TGCGCCAGCAGCCAAACAGGGAGCCGGACCGGGGAGCTGTTTTTT.

In DNA form, the CDR3 reads TGTGCCAGCAGTTTCTACGGGACAGGGGTCGAGCAGTACTTC. Its translation: CASSFYGTGVEQYF. The chain employs TRBV6-2 or TRBV6-3 and TRBJ2-7; 10 nucleotides align to TRBD1. The germline V gene encodes CDR1 MNHEY and CDR2 SVGEGT. Trimming at V came to 4 bases and at J to 6 bases, leaving 6 bases not matched to a gene. The CDR3 covers 14 residues.

The chain uses TRBV7-2 and TRBJ2-7; possible D gene TRBD2, 6 bases. Looked up from germline, CDR1 is SGHTA and CDR2 is FQGNSA. Trimming pared 4 bases from V and 4 bases from J, leaving 14 bases between. The CDR3 loop spans 14 amino acids. CDR3 protein: CASSSGLTRYEQYF. CDR3 nucleotide sequence: TGTGCCAGCAGCTCGGGACTCACCCGTTACGAGCAGTACTTC.

The V and J genes are TRBV15 and TRBJ1-1; the D is unclear. Trimming shortened V by 2 bases and J by 0 bases, and 13 bases separated the two germline ends. Germline assignment: CDR1 LNHNV and CDR2 YYDKDF (reference sequence). The CDR3 spans 16 residues. CDR3 sequence: CATSRSRRIVNTEAFF. The CDR3 DNA sequence: TGTGCCACCAGCAGATCCCGACGGATAGTGAACACTGAAGCTTTCTTT.

A few counts support this clonotype. The CDR3 bases are TGTGCCAGCTTGGACAGGCTCTCCTACGAGCAGTACTTC. It yields the protein CASLDRLSYEQYF. The chain carries TRBV6-2 or TRBV6-3 and TRBJ2-7, with 7 bases matching TRBD1. This CDR3 region has 13 residues. V dropped 8 bases and J dropped 0; count of bases not matched to a gene: 4. CDR1 and CDR2 (germline): MNHEY, SVGEGT.

This clonotype has only a few counts. The rearrangement joins TRBV14 to TRBJ2-5; D not resolved. The V end was cut by 6 bases, the J end by 1 base, with 12 bases between. The germline gives CDR1 SGHDN, CDR2 FVKESK. The CDR3 sequence is 14 residues long. CDR3 sequence: CASSLRWAQETQYF. In DNA, the CDR3 is TGTGCCAGCAGTCTTAGATGGGCCCAAGAGACCCAGTACTTC.

This clonotype showed up just a few times. The chain joins TRBV20-1 to TRBJ2-7, with unresolved D. V was pared by 1 base and J by 3 bases, with 16 bases between. The CDR3 is 15 residues long. From germline, CDR1 is DFQATT and CDR2 SNEGSKA (reference sequence). CDR3 coding DNA: TGCAGTGCTAGAGCGGCCTACAGTTTGAACTACGAGCAGTACTTC. Residues: CSARAAYSLNYEQYF.

This clonotype came up many times. The rearrangement links TRBV12-3 or TRBV12-4 to TRBJ1-4; no reliable D call. The CDR3 consists of 12 residues. V lost 2 bases, J lost 10 bases, and 8 bases lay in between. The CDR3 DNA reads TGTGCCAGCAGTTTAAATTCCGGAAAACTGTTTTTT. Protein sequence: CASSLNSGKLFF.

The table lists this clonotype with a few counts. This chain connects TRBV24-1 to TRBJ2-2, with D hard to call. V was clipped by 8 bases and J by 0 bases, with 9 bases between them. The CDR3 is made up of 14 amino acids. From germline, CDR1 is KGHDR and CDR2 SFDVKD. CDR3 in amino acids: CATTQSANTGELFF. The CDR3 DNA is TGTGCCACCACCCAGTCCGCGAACACCGGGGAGCTGTTTTTT.

The V call is TRBV7-9, the J call TRBJ1-1; D is possibly TRBD1 (5 bases). Trimming left V 5 bases short and J 9 bases short, with 13 bases between. Germline V gives CDR1 SEHNR, CDR2 FQNEAQ (reference sequence). This CDR3 has 12 amino acids. The CDR3 coding sequence is TGTGCCAGCAGCGGGGCGGGGCCTAAAGCTTTCTTT. Residues: CASSGAGPKAFF.

The sample holds many counts of this clonotype. This CDR3 is CASSFRQGAYEQYF. The CDR3 DNA reads TGTGCCAGCAGCTTTCGGCAGGGCGCCTACGAGCAGTACTTC. J is TRBJ2-7 and V is TRBV5-5; possibly TRBD1 for D (5 bases). CDR3 length: 14 amino acids. Germline CDR1 reads SGHKS; CDR2 reads YYEKEE (reference sequence). Trimming pared 2 bases from V and 2 bases from J, leaving 11 bases between.

The rearrangement links TRBV20-1 to TRBJ1-1; D is ambiguous. The germline V and J ends were trimmed by 3 bases and 1 base, with 15 bases remaining between them. The CDR3 is 15 amino acids. CDR1 and CDR2 from the germline V gene are DFQATT and SNEGSKA (reference sequence). The CDR3 loop reads CSARRAMVGNTEAFF. In DNA form, the CDR3 reads TGCAGTGCTAGGAGGGCCATGGTGGGGAACACTGAAGCTTTCTTT.

There are many counts of this clonotype. The gene calls are TRBV10-3 and TRBJ2-1, with 13 positions matching TRBD2. Germline values: CDR1 ENHRY, CDR2 SYGVKD. Trimming at V came to 7 bases and at J to 0 bases, leaving 3 bases not matched to a gene. The CDR3 is 16 residues long. CDR3 region: CAITGTSGVSYNEQFF. CDR3 bases: TGTGCCATCACCGGGACTAGCGGGGTCTCCTACAATGAGCAGTTCTTC.